The 23 T cell receptor beta chains given below trace back to one sample, sequenced in a study of blood T cell repertoires in COVID-19. This table comes from immunoSEQ multiplex PCR, and its TCRdb copy is limited to in-frame clones, with some not included. The sample has 250,000 or so clones; about four fifths are singletons. The sequencing sample was made of peripheral blood. All receptors come from a woman between 65 and 79 years old with acute or convalescent COVID-19.

The chain is built from TRBV28 and TRBJ2-1; TRBD2 matches 7 bases. CDR3 length: 12 residues. J gave up 9 bases and V 5 bases, and 4 bases lay outside the gene matches. Germline CDR1 and CDR2: MDHEN and SYDVKM. The CDR3 loop reads CASSAQRGEQFF. CDR3 DNA sequence: TGTGCCAGCAGTGCCCAGCGGGGTGAGCAGTTCTTC.

The chain has TRBV18 and TRBJ1-2; D might be TRBD1 (5 bases). Trimming removed 6 bases at V and 2 bases at J, with 13 bases between. The CDR3 runs to 14 residues. Germline CDR1 reads KGHSH; CDR2 reads LQKENI. The CDR3 region is CASSGGTENYGYTF. The CDR3 DNA sequence: TGTGCCAGCTCGGGAGGGACTGAAAACTATGGCTACACCTTC.

The chain has TRBV5-4 and TRBJ2-3, with 9 bases aligning to TRBD1. The V gene's germline CDR1 is SGHNT and CDR2 YYREEE (reference sequence). This CDR3 contains 15 residues. V lost 4 bases, J lost 1 base, and 4 bases stayed unmatched. The CDR3 region is CASSHDRGGTDTQYF. In DNA, the CDR3 is TGTGCCAGCAGCCATGACAGGGGGGGCACAGATACGCAGTATTTT.

Remarks on this clone: A junction boundary mismatches the germline segment, possibly from a read error. The chain joins TRBV28 to TRBJ1-2; weak D call: TRBD1 (6 bases). Germline loops: CDR1 MDHEN, CDR2 SYDVKM. CDR3 length equals 14 residues. DNA for the CDR3: TGTGCCAGCAGTGTAAACAGGGCTAATTATGGCTACACCTTC. This codes for CASSVNRANYGYTF.

This rearrangement joins TRBV6-4 to TRBJ2-1, with D possibly being TRBD2 (5 bases). The ends were cut back, 6 bases at V and 6 bases at J, with 15 bases in the middle. Per germline, CDR1 MRHNA and CDR2 SNTAGT. This CDR3 spans 14 amino acids. CDR3 sequence (DNA): TGTGCCAGCAGCGGTGAAGGAGGTCGCAATGAGCAGTTCTTC. It is translated as CASSGEGGRNEQFF.

The rearrangement joins TRBV6-5 to TRBJ1-2; TRBD1 matches at 10 bases. V trimming: 4 bases; J trimming: 7 bases; junction bases outside the gene matches: 9. CDR1 is MNHEY, CDR2 SVGAGI, per germline. CDR3 length: 15 residues. CDR3 region: CASSFGTGESGGYTF. The CDR3 DNA follows: TGTGCCAGCAGTTTTGGGACAGGGGAATCGGGTGGCTACACCTTC.

The gene calls are TRBV5-1 and TRBJ2-1; 12 nucleotides line up with TRBD1. This CDR3 has 17 residues. Germline values: CDR1 SGHRS, CDR2 YFSETQ. The trim removed 3 bases at V and 15 bases at J, leaving 19 bases unmatched. CDR3 nucleotides: TGCGCCAGCAGCTCCGGGACAGGGGGCGATTTGAATAGTCGTTCGTTCTTC. As protein: CASSSGTGGDLNSRSFF.

The chain uses TRBV5-4 and TRBJ2-7; weak D call: TRBD2 (6 bases). Trimming took 4 bases from V and 4 from J, leaving 18 bases between them. Per germline, CDR1 SGHNT and CDR2 YYREEE (reference sequence). The CDR3 consists of 15 residues. The CDR3: CASSGGWGLAYEQYF. Here the CDR3 DNA reads TGTGCCAGCAGCGGGGGGTGGGGACTGGCGTACGAGCAGTACTTC.

The chain uses TRBV6-2 or TRBV6-3 and TRBJ2-7; maybe TRBD1 (5 bases). V was shortened by 4 bases and J by 3 bases, with 7 bases between the two germline ends. Per the germline V gene, CDR1 is MNHEY and CDR2 is SVGEGT. This CDR3 has 12 residues. Here the CDR3 DNA reads TGTGCCAGCAGTTCCGACAGCTACGAGCAGTACTTC. Its protein is CASSSDSYEQYF.

The rearrangement links TRBV11-2 to TRBJ2-1; TRBD2 agrees at 13 bases. Germline V gene sequence: CDR1 SGHAT, CDR2 FQNNGV. Germline trimming cut 5 bases from V and 9 bases from J; bases unmatched to any gene: 4. The CDR3 length is 14 residues. CDR3 in amino acids: CASSPRTSGGEQFF. As DNA, the CDR3 is TGTGCCAGCAGCCCCCGGACTAGCGGGGGTGAGCAGTTCTTC.

This rearrangement joins TRBV27 to TRBJ1-2; 7 nucleotides agree with TRBD1. Trimming took 3 bases from V and 7 from J; bases not matched to a gene: 5. CDR3 length equals 13 residues. Germline V gives CDR1 MNHEY, CDR2 SMNVEV (reference sequence). The CDR3 nucleotides read TGTGCCAGCAGTTTCCAAAACAGGGGTGGCTACACCTTC. It encodes CASSFQNRGGYTF.

The chain employs TRBV19 and TRBJ2-7, with TRBD2 matching 11 bases. This CDR3 has 14 residues. After removal of 8 bases from V and 0 bases from J, the junction contained 3 bases not matched to a gene. The germline V gene encodes CDR1 LNHDA and CDR2 SQIVND (reference sequence). CDR3 residues: CASRLAGNSYEQYF. The CDR3 DNA is TGTGCCAGTCGACTAGCGGGGAACTCCTACGAGCAGTACTTC.

In DNA, the CDR3 is TGTGCCAGCAGCCGCCAGGCACAACAGAACACTGAAGCTTTCTTT. Its protein is CASSRQAQQNTEAFF. The rearrangement links TRBV9 to TRBJ1-1, with D unresolved. Per germline, CDR1 SGDLS and CDR2 YYNGEE. CDR3 length equals 15 residues. Between the trimmed V and J ends, which lost 4 bases and 1 base, there was a span of 14 bases.

The chain employs TRBV7-9 and TRBJ1-4; 8 nucleotides match TRBD1. The CDR3 totals 15 residues. CDR1 is SEHNR and CDR2 is FQNEAQ in the germline V gene (reference sequence). Trimming cost V 3 bases and J 7 bases; bases outside gene matches: 7. This CDR3 reads CASSFSVQGAEKLFF. In DNA form, the CDR3 reads TGTGCCAGCAGCTTTTCCGTGCAGGGGGCTGAAAAACTGTTTTTT.

J is TRBJ1-2 and V is TRBV7-8, with D uncertain. This CDR3 comprises 14 residues. Trimming took 5 bases from V and 4 from J, leaving 14 bases between them. The germline gives CDR1 SGHVS, CDR2 FQNEAQ. CDR3 in DNA: TGTGCCAGCAGCGAAAACCGGGGAATCTATGGCTACACCTTC. This sequence encodes CASSENRGIYGYTF.

The rearrangement links TRBV7-9 to TRBJ2-6, with 8 positions matching TRBD1. The CDR3 consists of 14 residues. The V and J ends lost 1 base and 13 bases, in that order; junction bases with no gene match: 6. Germline lookup yields CDR1 SEHNR and CDR2 FQNEAQ (reference sequence). Here the CDR3 reads CASSLGRQGWVLTF. CDR3 in DNA: TGTGCCAGCAGCTTAGGCCGACAGGGGTGGGTCCTGACTTTC.

This clone was detected only a few times. CDR3 sequence: CAGRPANTGELFF. Here the CDR3 DNA reads TGCGCGGGCAGACCAGCGAACACCGGGGAGCTGTTTTTT. This chain uses TRBV5-1 with TRBJ2-2, with D hard to call. CDR3 size: 13 residues. Germline assignment: CDR1 SGHRS and CDR2 YFSETQ.

The rearrangement uses TRBV6-5 and TRBJ1-3, with D uncertain. This CDR3 contains 16 residues. Trimming cost V 0 bases and J 0 bases, with 9 bases left between them. From germline, CDR1 is MNHEY and CDR2 SVGAGI. The CDR3 sequence is CASSYSTGSSGNTIYF. As DNA, the CDR3 is TGTGCCAGCAGTTACTCGACTGGGAGCTCTGGAAACACCATATATTTT.

This sequence joins TRBV15 and TRBJ1-5; D is unresolved. CDR1 is LNHNV and CDR2 is YYDKDF in the germline V gene (reference sequence). V gave up 0 bases and J gave up 6 bases, with 9 bases separating them. The CDR3 totals 14 residues. The CDR3 reads CATSRDPGGQPQHF. CDR3 in DNA: TGTGCCACCAGCAGAGATCCGGGAGGTCAGCCCCAGCATTTT.

The chain couples TRBV5-5 to TRBJ1-4; 9 nucleotides match TRBD1. The CDR3 is 15 amino acids. The junction had 5 bases not matched to a gene; V was cut back by 5 bases and J by 3 bases. The germline CDR1 and CDR2 sequences are SGHKS and YYEKEE (reference sequence). As DNA, the CDR3 is TGTGCCAGCAGTAGGGGACAGGGTGCTAATGAAAAACTGTTTTTT. Protein product: CASSRGQGANEKLFF.

The chain has TRBV5-1 and TRBJ1-1; 9 bases line up with TRBD1. The CDR3 sequence is 16 residues long. J was trimmed by 3 bases and V by 1 base; bases with no gene match: 7. Germline CDR1 is SGHRS and CDR2 is YFSETQ. The CDR3 protein is CASSLLQGARHTEAFF. DNA for the CDR3: TGCGCCAGCAGCTTGTTACAGGGGGCGCGTCACACTGAAGCTTTCTTT.

For the CDR3, the DNA is TGTGCCAGCAGCAAAGGGGAGAACAATGAGCAGTTCTTC. Translating gives CASSKGENNEQFF. The chain combines TRBV21-1 with TRBJ2-1; the D call TRBD2 from the table was never checked on the DNA. TRBV21-1 is designated a pseudogene. The CDR3 is 13 amino acids.

The V gene is TRBV6-1, the J gene TRBJ1-2; perhaps TRBD1 as D (6 bases). There are 15 residues in the CDR3. Per germline, CDR1 MNHNS and CDR2 SASEGT. V dropped 0 bases and J dropped 8 bases, with 16 bases sitting between them. In nucleotides, the CDR3 is TGTGCCAGCAGTGAAGCGCCGGCAGGGGTAAGGGGCTACACCTTC. Protein: CASSEAPAGVRGYTF.